This TCR beta chain was captured by sequencing in a study of blood T cell repertoires in COVID-19. CDR3 length equals 15 residues. V dropped 0 bases and J dropped 1; count of bases not matched to a gene: 2. CDR1 SGDLS and CDR2 YYNGEE come from the germline V gene. Generated by immunoSEQ multiplex PCR, the TCRdb table keeps only in-frame clones and is missing some. The profile shows some 99,000 clones, about 84% of them singletons. This sequence joins TRBV9 and TRBJ2-5, with 8 bases matching TRBD2. The clonotype was recovered from a woman over 75 with acute or convalescent COVID-19. What was sequenced was peripheral blood. Here the CDR3 DNA reads TGTGCCAGCAGCGTAGGGACTAGCCCCCAAGAGACCCAGTACTTC. Translating gives CASSVGTSPQETQYF.